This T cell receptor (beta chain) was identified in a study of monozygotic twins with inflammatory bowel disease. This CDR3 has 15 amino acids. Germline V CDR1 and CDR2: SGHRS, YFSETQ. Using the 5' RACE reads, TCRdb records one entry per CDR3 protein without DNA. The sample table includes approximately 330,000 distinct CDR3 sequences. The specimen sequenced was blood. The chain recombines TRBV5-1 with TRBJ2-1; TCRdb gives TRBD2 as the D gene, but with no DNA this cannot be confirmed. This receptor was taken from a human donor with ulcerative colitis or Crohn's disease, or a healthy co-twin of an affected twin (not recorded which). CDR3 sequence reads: CASSLSAGDVDEQFF.